What follows is one TCR beta chain and its context. The clone's antigen remains unknown. No much larger clonotype is one base removed from it; base qualities were not supplied. The data are from a study of T cell responses to AZD1222 COVID-19 vaccine listed by TCRdb under 2021. For the wider study: A total of 233 trial participants underwent TCR sequencing, of whom 207 had received two doses of AZD1222 and around 26 had received two doses of the MenACWY control vaccine. Trial participants were enrolled by age into 18-55, 56-69 and 70-plus year subgroups, with approximately 160, 26 and 62 TCR-sequenced participants respectively. Overall study results and their limits: Because no day 14 peak-response samples were available, repertoires were characterized only after the peak T cell response. Spike-specific TCR breadth and depth rose significantly after two AZD1222 doses compared with day 0 and with MenACWY recipients. Nearly half of unique spike-specific TCRs reportedly recognized epitopes outside regions mutated in the B.1.351 and B.1.1.7 variants. Most participants were white British and females outnumbered males, and the authors suggested that clonal diversity may have been underestimated. CD4 TCRs associated with the vaccine covered the entire spike protein, and the dominant responses were in regions 160-218 and 743-854. Conclusions about previously exposed vaccinees were limited because only 5 or 6 AZD1222 recipients were SARS-CoV-2 seropositive at baseline. In the small 56-69-year group, the increase in depth fell short of significance, most likely because of low power.

The sample's time point label, in plain terms: about 28 days (+/-7) after the second vaccine dose. Interpreted using the paper, the treatment or condition label stands for: meningococcal conjugate vaccine given as trial control. Vaccinee samples were obtained from the UK trials COV001 and COV002, which included a single-blind randomized controlled phase 2/3 trial of AZD1222 (ChAdOx1 nCoV-19) in healthy adults. For TCRbeta chain sequencing, PBMC samples were collected from trial participants at day 0 and at day 28 after the second dose. The CDR3 goes from the cysteine to the phenylalanine over 15 residues. The sequence is cut down to CDR3 DNA, 45 bases in frame from base 1. V has 0 bases trimmed and J has 2 bases trimmed; junction bases matching no gene number 1. The germline V gene provides CDR1 LGHNA and CDR2 YSLEER. The CDR3 regions of human TCRbeta chains were analyzed by immunosequencing. Per the source publication's procedure: TCRs in the repertoires were matched against a reference library of SARS-CoV-2-specific TCRs that had been generated with the MIRA antigen-specificity platform. Breadth was defined as the fraction of unique TCRs that were SARS-CoV-2-associated, and depth was defined as the fraction of total T cells that were SARS-CoV-2-associated. Using the MIRA data, every spike-specific TCR was mapped to the spike region that the TCR reacted to and assigned to either a CD4 or a CD8 class. Log10-transformed breadth and depth values were compared by one-way ANOVA with Sidak's multiple comparisons tests. Entries here come from immuneACCESS through TCRdb and include only in-frame sequences with V and J called. Some clones fail to appear in such tables; in the studies checked, an unresolved V gene covers under half of the shortfall, and the cause of the remainder is unknown. The V and J calls and clone size are taken from that table; D and trimming were inferred from the DNA. Counted in this sample were some 150,000 clones; approximately 85% of them appeared once. The ten largest clones represent around 7.9% of the sample.

Source: peripheral blood, taken 28 days after the second dose of the MenACWY control vaccine. This receptor chain uses TRBV4-3 and TRBJ2-1, and 7 bases in between align with TRBD2. The clonotype comes from an adult who received the MenACWY meningococcal vaccine as a control. The CDR3 here reads CASSQDLAAYNEQFF. The sequence in DNA is TGCGCCAGCAGCCAAGATCTAGCGGCCTACAATGAGCAGTTCTTC.